This is a list of T cell receptor beta chains from one sample in a study of blood T cell repertoires in COVID-19. Measured with immunoSEQ multiplex PCR; TCRdb has only the in-frame clones, and not every one. Altogether 150,000 to 200,000 clones are present, roughly 85% being singletons, with the ten largest covering over 7.5%. The sequenced sample was peripheral blood. All receptors derive from a man aged 50 to 60 with active or convalescent COVID-19. Each CDR3 is given with its conserved first and last residue. Fields, in order: V gene, CDR3 protein.

TRBV6-5	CASSYSGGTDNEKLFF
TRBV30	CAWSADRGQTQYF
TRBV2	CATDSGSLKEKLFF
TRBV3-1/TRBV3-2	CASSPGQGVTEAFF
TRBV5-1	CASSYRGDTNTGELFF
TRBV5-6	CASSLGITGVYEQYF
TRBV15	CATSSPRGAGEKLFF
TRBV4-2	CASSQELGTGNYGYTF
TRBV5-1	CASSLQTATYEQYF
TRBV2	CASTGTGGTTNEKLFF
TRBV4-2	CASSPTRLAGANEQFF
TRBV7-9	CASSLVGQGETQYF
TRBV5-4	CASSLVGSYNSPLHF
TRBV25-1	CASRNAGGKAGELFF
TRBV9	CASRPPGTGLADTQYF
TRBV4-1	CASSQPERGAYNEQFF
TRBV2	CASKKGQSSYEQYF
TRBV30	CAWEQGVGQPQHF
TRBV7-9	CASSPPGTGTNEKLFF
TRBV18	CASSPWQGRDGGQPQHF
TRBV6-5	CASSYARGRVQETQYF
TRBV19	CASSITDRGGGYTF
TRBV21-1	CASSYWGGKNYGYTF